In this sample, the clone carrying this T cell receptor beta chain turned up a few times. This specimen belongs to a study of blood T cell repertoires in COVID-19. Study-wide context: Specimens from acute and convalescent COVID-19 originated in the United States, Italy and Spain. PBMCs, B-cell-depleted T cells, or T cells were the source of the cDNA or gDNA that made up the material.

Original handling: Nucleated cell counts were estimated from reference gene primer amplification. Measured with immunoSEQ multiplex PCR; TCRdb has only the in-frame clones, and not every one. The V and J calls and clone size come from that table; D and trimming were worked out from the DNA. Found here are approximately 380,000 clones, less than 85% of them singletons; the top ten hold roughly 3.6%. Germline lookup yields CDR1 KGHSH and CDR2 LQKENI. The V gene lost 5 bases and the J gene lost 4 bases, with 17 bases spanning the gap. The CDR3 loop spans 15 amino acids. The sequenced sample consisted of peripheral blood. This TCR derives from a young woman with acute or convalescent COVID-19. The chain couples TRBV18 to TRBJ1-2; D not resolved. The DNA for the CDR3 is TGTGCCAGCTCAGAAGGAGGCGCCTTACGCTATGGCTACACCTTC. Translation gives CASSEGGALRYGYTF.